This TCR beta chain originates from a study of OX40 agonist ivuxolimab in advanced cancers. Whole-study context: It was ivuxolimab, an agonistic anti-OX40 (CD134) antibody, that patients were treated with. A partial response was reached by three patients: one with hepatocellular carcinoma and two with cutaneous melanoma.

General study findings and limits: CD8+ T cells averaged more expanded clones than CD4+.

Here immunoSEQ multiplex PCR was the method, and the copy in TCRdb shows in-frame clones only, minus some. The repertoire holds some 40,000 clones, with about 90% as singletons. In regard to this clone: Its target is not known.

The V end lost 2 bases, the J end lost 2 bases, and 6 bases lay between the germline ends. Per germline, CDR1 PRHDT and CDR2 FYEKMQ (reference sequence). The CDR3 consists of 13 residues. Exclusion of a patient followed from autoimmune disease history or systemic immunosuppression. Sequenced material: CD4+ or CD8+ T cells sorted from blood, taken in a trial of the OX40 agonist ivuxolimab. This chain connects TRBV13 to TRBJ1-1; D call uncertain. This sequence originates from an adult with an advanced solid tumor such as melanoma, head and neck, liver or kidney cancer. The CDR3 DNA sequence: TGTGCCAGCAGCTTACGGGGAAACACTGAAGCTTTCTTT. Amino acids: CASSLRGNTEAFF. The full variable domain, rest sourced from reference TRBV13 and TRBJ1-1, is AAGVIQSPRHLIKEKRETATLKCYPIPRHDTVYWYQQGPGQDPQFLISFYEKMQSDKGSIPDRFSAQQFSDYHSELNMSSLELGDSALYFCASSLRGNTEAFFGQGTRLTVV.